The 17 T cell receptor beta chains listed next were all sequenced from one sample in a study of T cells after yellow fever vaccination. TCRdb independently ran MiXCR on the 5' RACE reads; one entry per CDR3 protein. The top ten clones hold about a sixth of a sample with 350,000 to 550,000 distinct CDR3 sequences, approximately 18% of them seen once. The sample in question was PBMCs, obtained before the yellow fever booster vaccination. The origin of the receptors is a man aged 18 to 30 who received the YFV17D yellow fever vaccine.

V gene TRBV9 combines with J gene TRBJ1-1, with TRBD1 identical over 10 bases. CDR1 is SGDLS and CDR2 is YYNGEE in the germline V gene. Trimming removed 3 bases from V and 10 bases from J; junction bases left unmatched: 21. The CDR3 sequence is 18 residues long. The DNA for the CDR3 is TGTGCCAGCAGCGAGAACCCACGGGACAGGGGAGTCAGAGTCGGAGCTTTCTTT. This codes for CASSENPRDRGVRVGAFF.

The chain employs TRBV6-2 or TRBV6-3 and TRBJ2-5; D tentatively reads TRBD1 or TRBD2 (5 bases each). This CDR3 region has 16 residues. V gave up 0 bases and J gave up 7 bases, with 18 bases separating them. Per germline, CDR1 MNHEY and CDR2 SVGEGT. The CDR3 reads CASSYSTGPAYGTQYF. CDR3 bases: TGTGCCAGCAGTTACTCGACGGGGCCCGCATACGGGACCCAGTACTTC.

This clonotype was seen a handful of times. This rearrangement joins TRBV6-6 to TRBJ1-2, with 9 bases aligning to TRBD1. Per the germline V gene, CDR1 is MNHNY and CDR2 is SVGAGI (reference sequence). V trimming: 5 bases; J trimming: 7 bases; junction bases outside the gene matches: 5. The CDR3 runs 13 residues. The CDR3 DNA follows: TGTGCCAGCAGTACAGACAGGGGGGGTGGCTACACCTTC. Amino acid sequence: CASSTDRGGGYTF.

The chain recombines TRBV19 with TRBJ1-5; a weak D match, TRBD1 (5 bases). V was cut by 8 bases and J by 5 bases, with 13 bases left in between. Germline V gene data show CDR1 as LNHDA and CDR2 as SQIVND (reference sequence). The CDR3 spans 13 residues. CDR3 sequence (DNA): TGTGCCAGTGCACAGGTGGTGGATCAGCCCCAGCATTTT. This gives the protein CASAQVVDQPQHF. The entire variable domain, with the rest obtained from reference TRBV19 and TRBJ1-5, is as follows: DGGITQSPKYLFRKEGQNVTLSCEQNLNHDAMYWYRQDPGQGLRLIYYSQIVNDFQKGDIAEGYSVSREKKESFPLTVTSAQKNPTAFYLCASAQVVDQPQHFGDGTRLSIL.

Only a few counts were recorded for this clonotype. The chain uses TRBV12-3 or TRBV12-4 and TRBJ1-2; the D is unclear. V lost 1 base to trimming and J lost 4 bases, with 10 bases between them. This CDR3 is built from 14 residues. In DNA, the CDR3 is TGTGCCAGCAGTTTAGGGGGTTCCCTCTATGGCTACACCTTC. Amino acids: CASSLGGSLYGYTF.

About this clonotype itself: The junction departs from germline at one end; a sequencing error may be responsible. The chain combines TRBV5-1 with TRBJ2-2; 8 bases match TRBD1. The CDR3 contains 15 residues. Germline loops: CDR1 SGHRS, CDR2 YFSETQ. CDR3 residues: CASSPDRANTGELLF. In nucleotides, the CDR3 is TGCGCCAGCAGCCCGGACAGGGCGAACACCGGGGAGCTGCTTTTT. Filled out from reference TRBV5-1 and TRBJ2-2, the complete variable domain reads KAGVTQTPRYLIKTRGQQVTLSCSPISGHRSVSWYQQTPGQGLQFLFEYFSETQRNKGNFPGRFSGRQFSNSRSEMNVSTLELGDSALYLCASSPDRANTGELLFGEGSRLTVL.

This clonotype has just a few counts. This chain connects TRBV7-3 to TRBJ1-1; TRBD1 agrees at 8 bases. The V segment lost 4 bases and the J segment 7 bases; nucleotides outside the gene matches: 5. The germline CDR1 and CDR2 sequences are SGHTA and FQGTGA. The CDR3 sequence is 13 residues long. CDR3 residues: CASSSDRVDEAFF. The DNA for the CDR3 is TGTGCCAGCAGCTCGGACAGGGTTGATGAAGCTTTCTTT.

The chain carries TRBV4-3 and TRBJ2-5; D unresolved. CDR1 is LGHNA, CDR2 YSLEER, per germline. The CDR3 extends over 13 amino acids. Trimming took off 0 bases at V and 4 bases at J, with 6 bases between the two ends. This CDR3 reads CASSQDDLETQYF. In nucleotides, the CDR3 is TGCGCCAGCAGCCAAGACGACCTAGAGACCCAGTACTTC.

The chain is built from TRBV30 and TRBJ1-1; D is undetermined. Germline CDR1 and CDR2: GTSNPN and SVGIG (reference sequence). The germline V and J ends were trimmed by 4 bases and 2 bases, with 11 bases remaining between them. The CDR3 is made up of 13 amino acids. The CDR3 DNA is TGTGCCTGGATTTCCGCCTCAAACACTGAAGCTTTCTTT. Amino acid sequence: CAWISASNTEAFF.

A few counts support this clonotype. The chain combines TRBV4-2 with TRBJ1-1, with D uncertain. The CDR3 contains 14 residues. V gave up 3 bases and J gave up 0 bases, with 8 bases separating them. CDR1 LGHNA and CDR2 YNFKEQ come from the germline V gene. The CDR3 DNA reads TGTGCCAGCAGCCACGGGGTTGTGAACACTGAAGCTTTCTTT. It is translated as CASSHGVVNTEAFF.

This clonotype was counted between two and nine times. This chain connects TRBV12-3 or TRBV12-4 to TRBJ1-2; a possible D gene is TRBD1 (6 bases). Trimming pared 3 bases from V and 8 bases from J, leaving 10 bases between. The CDR3 sequence is 12 residues long. The CDR3 coding sequence is TGTGCCAGCAGTTTGTCAGGGGAAGGCTACACCTTC. It is translated as CASSLSGEGYTF.

This clonotype was seen more than once but under ten times. The chain joins TRBV7-9 to TRBJ2-3, with a tentative D call TRBD1 (6 bases). This CDR3 comprises 15 residues. V dropped 5 bases and J dropped 4 bases, with 16 bases sitting between them. Germline CDR1 is SEHNR and CDR2 is FQNEAQ (reference sequence). As DNA, the CDR3 is TGTGCCAGCAGCCCAGGCCAGGGGTACGCAGATACGCAGTATTTT. It translates to CASSPGQGYADTQYF. Together with reference TRBV7-9 and TRBJ2-3, the CDR3 gives the full variable domain: DTGVSQNPRHKITKRGQNVTFRCDPISEHNRLYWYRQTLGQGPEFLTYFQNEAQLEKSRLLSDRFSAERPKGSFSTLEIQRTEQGDSAMYLCASSPGQGYADTQYFGPGTRLTVL.

V gene TRBV20-1 combines with J gene TRBJ2-5; TRBD2 matches at 10 bases. Germline loops: CDR1 DFQATT, CDR2 SNEGSKA (reference sequence). The CDR3 loop spans 15 amino acids. Unmatched junction bases numbered 5, after V lost 1 base and J lost 3 bases. The CDR3: CSARAPTSGKETQYF. For the CDR3, the DNA is TGCAGTGCTAGAGCCCCAACTAGCGGGAAAGAGACCCAGTACTTC.

The genes are TRBV20-1 and TRBJ2-5; 9 bases are shared with TRBD1. CDR3 length equals 14 residues. Germline V gives CDR1 DFQATT, CDR2 SNEGSKA (reference sequence). Trimming removed 5 bases from V and 4 bases from J; junction bases left unmatched: 8. Here the CDR3 reads CSAAGTGSRETQYF. CDR3 nucleotides: TGCAGTGCTGCCGGGACAGGGAGTCGAGAGACCCAGTACTTC.

The chain joins TRBV3-1 to TRBJ1-5; TRBD1 matches at 9 bases. Germline V gene lookup returns CDR1 LGHDT and CDR2 YNNKEL (reference sequence). The trim removed 1 base at V and 7 bases at J, leaving 2 bases unmatched. The CDR3 length is 14 residues. The CDR3 bases are TGTGCCAGCAGCCAAGGGACAGGGGAGCAGCCCCAGCATTTT. Encoded protein: CASSQGTGEQPQHF. The full variable domain, rest sourced from reference TRBV3-1 and TRBJ1-5, is DTAVSQTPKYLVTQMGNDKSIKCEQNLGHDTMYWYKQDSKKFLKIMFSYNNKELIINETVPNRFSPKSPDKAHLNLHINSLELGDSAVYFCASSQGTGEQPQHFGDGTRLSIL.

This clonotype has more than one count but fewer than ten. The CDR3 loop reads CACTTGDRTEAFF. Here the CDR3 DNA reads TGTGCCTGTACGACAGGGGATCGAACTGAAGCTTTCTTT. V gene TRBV6-4 combines with J gene TRBJ1-1; 8 bases are shared with TRBD1. The V gene end was trimmed by 11 bases and the J gene end by 5 bases; junction bases not matched to a gene: 10. Germline values: CDR1 MRHNA, CDR2 SNTAGT. CDR3 size: 13 residues.

The rearrangement joins TRBV7-9 to TRBJ1-1, with a tentative D call TRBD1 (5 bases). The CDR3 sequence is 14 residues long. Looked up from germline, CDR1 is SEHNR and CDR2 is FQNEAQ (reference sequence). V dropped 5 bases and J dropped 5 bases, with 15 bases sitting between them. CDR3 sequence: CASSPVGVGTEAFF. For the CDR3, the DNA is TGTGCCAGCAGCCCTGTGGGGGTTGGGACTGAAGCTTTCTTT. The full variable domain, its missing parts supplied by reference TRBV7-9 and TRBJ1-1, is DTGVSQNPRHKITKRGQNVTFRCDPISEHNRLYWYRQTLGQGPEFLTYFQNEAQLEKSRLLSDRFSAERPKGSFSTLEIQRTEQGDSAMYLCASSPVGVGTEAFFGQGTRLTVV.